What follows is one T cell receptor beta chain and its context. The antigen it recognizes is unknown. Base qualities are not recorded, but no much larger clone differs from it by a single base. PBMCs were isolated by Ficoll-Paque density gradient centrifugation. This entry is derived from a study of T-cell memory formation after mild COVID-19 (dated by TCRdb to about 2021). Concerning the study at large: Most TCR sequence clusters were specific to one of the two donors. In a couple of donors, T-cell clones that expanded and contracted after mild COVID-19 were followed by sequencing TCRalpha and TCRbeta repertoires longitudinally. Two young, previously healthy adult volunteers, one female and one male, were included in the cohort.

V ends up 4 bases short and J 1 base short, with an unmatched junction base count of 10. The CDR3 spans 17 residues, from the cysteine through the phenylalanine. Of all the DNA, just the CDR3 is kept, 51 bases in frame from base 1. For CDR1 and CDR2, the germline V gene lists SGHRS and YFSETQ. Sequencing relied on an Illumina NovaSeq 6000. Using 5'RACE with constant-segment primers, TCRalpha and TCRbeta cDNA libraries were constructed, with sample barcodes and unique molecular identifiers added in the process. RNA was extracted from every sample with Trizol reagent. Libraries were amplified in two PCR steps, with a second sample barcode and Illumina TruSeq adapters added in the second step. The libraries were sequenced on an Illumina NovaSeq using 2 x 150 bp paired-end reads. The original methods were these. With migec v1.2.7, reads were demultiplexed and then collapsed into UMI-guided consensus sequences. Using mixcr v2.1.11, the UMI consensuses were aligned to TRA and TRB V and J templates and assembled into clonotypes. Clonotypes were classified as expanded or contracted when called significant by both edgeR and NoisET, with noise models trained on biological replicates. For edgeR calls, the thresholds were a false discovery rate-adjusted p below 0.01 and a log2 fold-change of 1. As an exploratory analysis of dynamics, max-normalized trajectories of the 1000 most abundant clonotypes were examined by PCA with hierarchical clustering. Separately sequenced CD4+ and CD8+ repertoires were used to assign the CD4 or CD8 phenotype of responding clones. The public reads were quality trimmed at Q25 with fastp and then assembled into clones with MiXCR by TCRdb, keeping productive beta chains. CDR3 protein sequences are deduplicated, and each keeps its most common genes and DNA. Here the V and J calls rest on TCRdb's processing, not on the authors' analysis. The sample table records over 300,000 distinct CDR3 sequences; 20% to 25% of these occur just once. The top ten constitute 21% of the sample.

Overall results and qualifications from the work: Clones that contracted from day 15 to 85 showed balanced CD4/CD8 phenotypes, whereas a second wave of clones that expanded from day 15 to 37 leaned towards CD4+. Contracting CD4+ clones were found mainly in CM and EM memory subsets, while CD8+ clones were enriched in EMRA. The study included only a couple of mild cases, and larger cohorts that include severe cases with pre-infection samples were judged to be necessary. Some responding clones were detected in pre-infection memory, suggesting pre-existing cross-reactive memory T cells joined the SARS-CoV-2 response. SARS-CoV-2 specificity was not confirmed for the second-wave clones peaking on day 37.

The sequence links TRBV5-1 to TRBJ1-1; a stretch of 10 junction bases matches TRBD1. Sequenced: PBMCs or a T cell subset sorted from them (not recorded which). The source is a man between 18 and 29 years old who had mild COVID-19 (a few samples of this study predate the infection). The sample titles of this study are shuffled in the database, so cell type and time point are left out; the donor was told from shared clones. The DNA reads TGCGCCAGCAGCCGAAGTGGGACAGGGGCCTGGAACACTGAAGCTTTCTTT. It translates to CASSRSGTGAWNTEAFF.